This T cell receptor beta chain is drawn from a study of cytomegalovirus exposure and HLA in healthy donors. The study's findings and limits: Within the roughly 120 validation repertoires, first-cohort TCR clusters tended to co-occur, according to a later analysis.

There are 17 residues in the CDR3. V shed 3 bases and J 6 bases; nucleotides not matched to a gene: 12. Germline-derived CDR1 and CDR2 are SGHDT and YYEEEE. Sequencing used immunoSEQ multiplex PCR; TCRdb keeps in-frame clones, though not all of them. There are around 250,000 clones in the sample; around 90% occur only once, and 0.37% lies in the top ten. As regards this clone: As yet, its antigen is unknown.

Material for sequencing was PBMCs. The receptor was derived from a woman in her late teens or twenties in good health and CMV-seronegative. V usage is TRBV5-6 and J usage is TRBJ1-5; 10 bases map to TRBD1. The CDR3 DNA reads TGTGCCAGCAGCTCATTTGGGACAGGGGTTTCGTTTCAGCCCCAGCATTTT. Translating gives CASSSFGTGVSFQPQHF.